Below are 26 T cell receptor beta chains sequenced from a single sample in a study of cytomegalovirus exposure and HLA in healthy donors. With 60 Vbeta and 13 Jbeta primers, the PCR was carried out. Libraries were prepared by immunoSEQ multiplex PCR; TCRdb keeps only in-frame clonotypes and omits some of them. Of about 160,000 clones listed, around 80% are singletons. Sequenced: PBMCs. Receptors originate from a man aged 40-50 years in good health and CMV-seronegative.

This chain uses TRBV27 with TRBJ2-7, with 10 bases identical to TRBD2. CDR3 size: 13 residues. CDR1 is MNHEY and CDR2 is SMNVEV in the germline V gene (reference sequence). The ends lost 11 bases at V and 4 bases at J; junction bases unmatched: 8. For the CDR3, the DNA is TGTGCCGTGGGGGGACTAGCGTCGTACGAGCAGTACTTC. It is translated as CAVGGLASYEQYF.

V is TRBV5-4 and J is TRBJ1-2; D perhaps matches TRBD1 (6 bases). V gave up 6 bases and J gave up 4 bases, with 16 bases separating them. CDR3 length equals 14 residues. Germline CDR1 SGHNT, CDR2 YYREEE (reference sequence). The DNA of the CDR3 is TGTGCCAGCAACACAGGGTTTGAGCTCTATGGCTACACCTTC. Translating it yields CASNTGFELYGYTF.

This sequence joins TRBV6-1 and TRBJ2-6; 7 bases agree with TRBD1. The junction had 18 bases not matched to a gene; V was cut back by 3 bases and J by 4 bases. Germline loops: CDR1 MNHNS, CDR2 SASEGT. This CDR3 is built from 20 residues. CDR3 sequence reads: CASSDRNWATGSKGANVLTF. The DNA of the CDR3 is TGTGCCAGCAGTGATAGGAACTGGGCGACAGGGTCAAAGGGGGCCAACGTCCTGACTTTC.

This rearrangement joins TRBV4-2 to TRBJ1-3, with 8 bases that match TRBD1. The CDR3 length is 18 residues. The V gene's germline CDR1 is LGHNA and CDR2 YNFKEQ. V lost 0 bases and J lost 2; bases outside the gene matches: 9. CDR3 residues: CASSQDPPDRGAGNTIYF. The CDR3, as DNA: TGTGCCAGCAGCCAAGACCCGCCAGACAGGGGAGCTGGAAACACCATATATTTT.

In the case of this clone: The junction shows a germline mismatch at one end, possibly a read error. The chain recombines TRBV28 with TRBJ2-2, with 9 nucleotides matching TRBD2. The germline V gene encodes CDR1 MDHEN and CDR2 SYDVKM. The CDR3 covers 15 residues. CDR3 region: CATSLFGGRAGELFF. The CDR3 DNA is TGTGCCACCAGTTTGTTCGGCGGGAGGGCCGGGGAGCTGTTTTTT.

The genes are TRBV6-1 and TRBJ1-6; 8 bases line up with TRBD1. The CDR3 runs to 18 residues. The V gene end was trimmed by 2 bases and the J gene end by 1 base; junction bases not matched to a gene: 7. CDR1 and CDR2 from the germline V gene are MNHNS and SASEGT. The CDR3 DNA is TGTGCCAGCAGTGAATGGGGACAGGTGGGATCCTATAATTCACCCCTCCACTTT. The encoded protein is CASSEWGQVGSYNSPLHF.

The DNA for the CDR3 is TGTGCCAGCAGCGCGTACCCGGGACTAGATTACAATGAGCAGTTCTTC. It specifies CASSAYPGLDYNEQFF. The rearrangement links TRBV5-6 to TRBJ2-1, with 8 bases lining up with TRBD2. This CDR3 spans 16 amino acids. The V gene end was trimmed by 4 bases and the J gene end by 4 bases; junction bases not matched to a gene: 10. In germline, CDR1 is SGHDT, CDR2 YYEEEE.

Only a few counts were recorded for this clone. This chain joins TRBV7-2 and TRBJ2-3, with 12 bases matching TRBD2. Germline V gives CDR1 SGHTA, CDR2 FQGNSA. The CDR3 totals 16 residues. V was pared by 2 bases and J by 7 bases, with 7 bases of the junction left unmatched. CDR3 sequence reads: CASSLKTSGSIYTQYF. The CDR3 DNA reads TGTGCCAGCAGCTTAAAGACTAGCGGGAGCATTTATACGCAGTATTTT.

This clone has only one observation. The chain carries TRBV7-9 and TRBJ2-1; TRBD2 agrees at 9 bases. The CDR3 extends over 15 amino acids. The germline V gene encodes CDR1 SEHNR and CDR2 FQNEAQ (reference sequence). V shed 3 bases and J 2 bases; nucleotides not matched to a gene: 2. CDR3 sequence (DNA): TGTGCCAGCAGCTTGACTAGCGGAACCTACAATGAGCAGTTCTTC. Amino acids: CASSLTSGTYNEQFF.

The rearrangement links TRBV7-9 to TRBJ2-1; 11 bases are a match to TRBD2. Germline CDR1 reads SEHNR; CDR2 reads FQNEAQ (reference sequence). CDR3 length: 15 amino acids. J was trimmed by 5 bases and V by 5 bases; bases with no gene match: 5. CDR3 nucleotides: TGTGCCAGCAGCCGACTAGCGGGAAGGAACAATGAGCAGTTCTTC. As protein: CASSRLAGRNNEQFF.

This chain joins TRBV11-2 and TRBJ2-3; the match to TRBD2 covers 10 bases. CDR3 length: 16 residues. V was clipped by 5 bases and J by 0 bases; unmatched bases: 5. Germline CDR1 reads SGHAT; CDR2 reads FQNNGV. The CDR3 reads CASSPRAGGSTDTQYF. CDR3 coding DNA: TGTGCCAGCAGCCCCAGAGCGGGAGGGAGCACAGATACGCAGTATTTT.

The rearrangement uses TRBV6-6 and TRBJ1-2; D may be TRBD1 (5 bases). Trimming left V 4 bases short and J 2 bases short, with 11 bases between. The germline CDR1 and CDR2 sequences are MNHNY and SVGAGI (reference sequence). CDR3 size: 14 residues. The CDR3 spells CASSFGGGNYGYTF. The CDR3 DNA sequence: TGTGCCAGCAGTTTTGGGGGGGGAAACTATGGCTACACCTTC.

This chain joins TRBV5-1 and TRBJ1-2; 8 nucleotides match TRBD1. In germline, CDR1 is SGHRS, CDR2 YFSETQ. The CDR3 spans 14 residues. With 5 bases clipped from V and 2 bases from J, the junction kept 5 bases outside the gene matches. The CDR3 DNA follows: TGCGCCAGCAGTGGACAGGGTATAAACTATGGCTACACCTTC. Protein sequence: CASSGQGINYGYTF.

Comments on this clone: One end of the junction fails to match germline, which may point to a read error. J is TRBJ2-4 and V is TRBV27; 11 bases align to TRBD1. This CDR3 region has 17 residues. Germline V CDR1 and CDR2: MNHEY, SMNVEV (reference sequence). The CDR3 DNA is TGTGCCAGCAGTTCCCCAGGACAGGGGGCTGCCAAAAACAGTCAGTACTTC. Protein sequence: CASSSPGQGAAKNSQYF.

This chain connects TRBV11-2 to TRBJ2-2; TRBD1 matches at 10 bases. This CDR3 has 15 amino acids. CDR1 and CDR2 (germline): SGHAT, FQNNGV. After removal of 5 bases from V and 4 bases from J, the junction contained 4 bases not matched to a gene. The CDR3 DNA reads TGTGCCAGCAGCCGGACAGGGGGTATCACCGGGGAGCTGTTTTTT. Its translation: CASSRTGGITGELFF.

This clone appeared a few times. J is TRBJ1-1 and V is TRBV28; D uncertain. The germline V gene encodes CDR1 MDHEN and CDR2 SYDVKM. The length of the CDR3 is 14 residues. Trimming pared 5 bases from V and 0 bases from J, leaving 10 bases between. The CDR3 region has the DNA TGTGCCAGCAGTCCATCTAGGATGAACACTGAAGCTTTCTTT. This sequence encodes CASSPSRMNTEAFF.

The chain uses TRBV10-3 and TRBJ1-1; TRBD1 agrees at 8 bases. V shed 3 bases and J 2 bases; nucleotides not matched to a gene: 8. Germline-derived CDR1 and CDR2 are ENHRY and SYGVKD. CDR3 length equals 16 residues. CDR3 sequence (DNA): TGTGCCATCAGTGATACCAGGGGGCAATACAACACTGAAGCTTTCTTT. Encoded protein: CAISDTRGQYNTEAFF.

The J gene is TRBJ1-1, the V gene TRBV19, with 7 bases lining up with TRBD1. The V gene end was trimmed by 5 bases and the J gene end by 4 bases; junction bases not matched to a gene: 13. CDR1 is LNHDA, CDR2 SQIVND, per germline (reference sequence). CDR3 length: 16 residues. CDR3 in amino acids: CASSSYNPGGRTEAFF. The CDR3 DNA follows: TGTGCCAGTAGTTCTTATAACCCAGGGGGTCGCACTGAAGCTTTCTTT. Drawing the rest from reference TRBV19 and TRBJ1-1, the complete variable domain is DGGITQSPKYLFRKEGQNVTLSCEQNLNHDAMYWYRQDPGQGLRLIYYSQIVNDFQKGDIAEGYSVSREKKESFPLTVTSAQKNPTAFYLCASSSYNPGGRTEAFFGQGTRLTVV.

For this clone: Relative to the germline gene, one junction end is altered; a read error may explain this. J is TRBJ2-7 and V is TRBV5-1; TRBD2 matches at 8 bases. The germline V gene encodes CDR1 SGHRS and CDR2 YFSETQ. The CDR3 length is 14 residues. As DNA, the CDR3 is TGCGCCAGCAGCCCGGGGGGGAGGGGTCCCGAGCAGCACTTC. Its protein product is CASSPGGRGPEQHF.

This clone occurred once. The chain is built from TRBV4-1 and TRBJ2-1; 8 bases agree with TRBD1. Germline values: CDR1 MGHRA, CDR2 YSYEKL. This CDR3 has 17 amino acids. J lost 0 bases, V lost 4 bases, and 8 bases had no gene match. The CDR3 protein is CASSLTGGRSSYNEQFF. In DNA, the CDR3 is TGCGCCAGCAGCCTTACAGGGGGTAGAAGCTCCTACAATGAGCAGTTCTTC.

The CDR3 loop reads CASKTSGEETQYF. DNA of the CDR3: TGTGCCAGTAAGACTAGTGGGGAAGAGACCCAGTACTTC. The V gene is TRBV7-9, the J gene TRBJ2-5; possibly TRBD2 for D (6 bases). The germline V gene has CDR1 SEHNR and CDR2 FQNEAQ (reference sequence). V shed 9 bases and J shed 3 bases, with 14 bases lying between them. This CDR3 contains 13 residues.

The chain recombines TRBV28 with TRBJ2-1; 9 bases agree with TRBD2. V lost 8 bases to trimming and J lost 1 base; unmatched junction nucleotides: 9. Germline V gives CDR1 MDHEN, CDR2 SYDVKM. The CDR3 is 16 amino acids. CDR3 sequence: CASRGYTSGSYNEQFF. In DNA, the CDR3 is TGTGCCAGCCGTGGATATACTAGCGGGTCCTACAATGAGCAGTTCTTC.

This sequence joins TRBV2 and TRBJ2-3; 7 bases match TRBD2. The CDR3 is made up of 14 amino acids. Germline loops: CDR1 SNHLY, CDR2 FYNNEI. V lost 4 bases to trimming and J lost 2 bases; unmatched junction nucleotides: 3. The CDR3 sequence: CASSATSLTDTQYF. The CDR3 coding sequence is TGTGCCAGCAGTGCGACTAGCCTCACAGATACGCAGTATTTT. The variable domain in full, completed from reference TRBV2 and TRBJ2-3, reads EPEVTQTPSHQVTQMGQEVILRCVPISNHLYFYWYRQILGQKVEFLVSFYNNEISEKSEIFDDQFSVERPDGSNFTLKIRSTKLEDSAMYFCASSATSLTDTQYFGPGTRLTVL.

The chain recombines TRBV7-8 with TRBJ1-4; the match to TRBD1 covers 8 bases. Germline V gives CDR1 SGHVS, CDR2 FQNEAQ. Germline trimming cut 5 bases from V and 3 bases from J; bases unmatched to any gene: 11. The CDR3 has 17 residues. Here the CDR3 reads CASSERQGRLSNEKLFF. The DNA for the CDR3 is TGTGCCAGCAGCGAAAGACAGGGGAGATTATCTAATGAAAAACTGTTTTTT.

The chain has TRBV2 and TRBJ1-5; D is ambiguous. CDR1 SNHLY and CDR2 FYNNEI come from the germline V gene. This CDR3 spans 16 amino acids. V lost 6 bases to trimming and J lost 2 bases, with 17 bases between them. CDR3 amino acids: CASSTTGGTRNQPQHF. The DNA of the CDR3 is TGTGCCAGCAGCACTACCGGAGGAACGCGCAATCAGCCCCAGCATTTT.

CDR3 nucleotide sequence: TGTGCCAGCAGTGAAGCGCGTAGCTCCTACGAGCAGTACTTC. Translated, it gives CASSEARSSYEQYF. The chain links TRBV6-1 to TRBJ2-7; no clear D gene. Trimming removed 0 bases from V and 0 bases from J, with 6 bases in between. Per germline, CDR1 MNHNS and CDR2 SASEGT. The CDR3 runs 14 residues.